This T cell receptor (beta chain) was captured by sequencing in a study of PD-L1 blockade in urothelial cancer. Whole-study context: Atezolizumab was started by patients in 2014 at 1,200 mg intravenously every 3 weeks. Broader study findings: Below-median TCR clonality that was measured in pretreatment blood predicted better survival.

V dropped 2 bases and J dropped 7; count of bases not matched to a gene: 1. Germline V gene sequence: CDR1 WSHSY, CDR2 SAAADI. The CDR3 has 13 amino acids. With regard to this clone: Its antigen is currently unknown.

Sequenced by immunoSEQ multiplex PCR; TCRdb stores in-frame clones only, minus some. This table holds about 71,000 clones, approximately 88% found once. Here the sequenced sample was PBMCs, taken around atezolizumab (anti-PD-L1) treatment. V usage is TRBV10-2 and J usage is TRBJ1-5; 8 nucleotides agree with TRBD1. This TCR was sampled from a man between 60 and 70 years old with urothelial cancer. The CDR3 DNA reads TGCGCCAGCAGTGAGGACAGGGGACAGCCCCAGCATTTT. Protein: CASSEDRGQPQHF.